Listed here are 8 T cell receptor beta chains from one sample, sequenced in a study of T-cell reconstitution after alpha-beta-depleted transplantation in children. Unique molecular identifiers were used to barcode this TCRbeta library. TCRdb redid the calling of the PCR reads with MiXCR, one entry per CDR3 protein. The repertoire consists of approximately 17,000 distinct CDR3 sequences, with roughly 8.2% occurring once and the leading ten covering 36%. This material consisted of PBMCs, mostly from graft donor cells, taken 60 days after TCRalphabeta/CD19-depleted stem cell transplant. The origin of the receptors is a boy younger than two who had a stem cell transplant for Wiskott-Aldrich syndrome, so the T cells may come from the graft donor.

This clonotype was counted many times. The chain links TRBV7-9 to TRBJ2-7; the D call may be TRBD1 or TRBD2 (6 bases each). There are 13 residues in the CDR3. The V and J ends lost 6 bases and 3 bases respectively, with 12 bases between them. Germline CDR1 is SEHNR and CDR2 is FQNEAQ (reference sequence). The CDR3 sequence: CASSLGGDYEQYF. CDR3 bases: TGTGCCAGCAGTCTGGGGGGCGACTACGAGCAGTACTTC.

Many counts were recorded for this clonotype. The chain is built from TRBV3-1 and TRBJ2-1; D gene ambiguous. This CDR3 has 13 amino acids. V was clipped by 4 bases and J by 9 bases, with 13 bases between them. Germline values: CDR1 LGHDT, CDR2 YNNKEL (reference sequence). The CDR3 reads CASSLTPSIEQFF. In DNA form, the CDR3 reads TGTGCCAGCAGCCTCACACCTAGTATTGAGCAGTTCTTC.

The table lists this clonotype with many counts. The rearrangement links TRBV11-2 to TRBJ2-7; 11 bases map to TRBD2. This CDR3 region has 15 residues. Germline CDR1 is SGHAT and CDR2 is FQNNGV. V gave up 3 bases and J gave up 1 base; unmatched junction bases: 2. The CDR3 is CASSLRLAGSYEQYF. The CDR3 DNA reads TGTGCCAGCAGCTTGAGACTAGCGGGGTCCTACGAGCAGTACTTC.

This chain links TRBV19 with TRBJ2-3; a possible D gene is TRBD2 (7 bases). CDR1 and CDR2 from the germline V gene are LNHDA and SQIVND (reference sequence). The CDR3 extends over 15 amino acids. The V end lost 1 base, the J end lost 6 bases, and 14 bases lay between the germline ends. The CDR3 coding sequence is TGTGCCAGTAGTATAGCGGGGGGCGGAGGGGATACGCAGTATTTT. It codes for CASSIAGGGGDTQYF.

This clonotype was counted ten times or more. The CDR3 DNA is TGTGCCAGCAGCTTAGGGGCAGGGTCCACTGAAGCTTTCTTT. Encoded protein: CASSLGAGSTEAFF. The gene calls are TRBV7-3 and TRBJ1-1; tentatively, D is TRBD1 (5 bases). V lost 2 bases to trimming and J lost 4 bases, with 11 bases between them. The CDR3 contains 14 residues. Germline V gene data show CDR1 as SGHTA and CDR2 as FQGTGA.

The sample holds a few counts of this clonotype. The genes are TRBV4-1 and TRBJ2-2; 11 bases align to TRBD1. Germline V gene sequence: CDR1 MGHRA, CDR2 YSYEKL. With V trimmed by 2 bases and J by 5 bases, 4 bases remained unmatched. This CDR3 has 16 amino acids. CDR3: CASSQTGTGGTGELFF. CDR3 sequence (DNA): TGCGCCAGCAGCCAAACCGGGACAGGGGGTACCGGGGAGCTGTTTTTT.

As for this clonotype: Being one base from a much bigger clone, this may be a read error. The CDR3: CAIGKLAESSYNEQFF. DNA of the CDR3: TGTGCCATCGGGAAACTAGCGGAGAGCTCCTACAATGAGCAGTTCTTC. The V and J genes are TRBV10-3 and TRBJ2-1, with 8 bases identical to TRBD2. V shed 8 bases, J shed 0 bases, and the junction held 9 bases outside the gene matches. The CDR3 length is 16 residues. CDR1 and CDR2 (germline): ENHRY, SYGVKD.

This clonotype has a handful of counts. The rearrangement uses TRBV6-1 and TRBJ1-1; D possibly corresponds to TRBD1 (5 bases). The CDR3 extends over 14 amino acids. Trimming removed 6 bases from V and 7 bases from J, with 18 bases in between. CDR1 is MNHNS, CDR2 SASEGT, per germline. The CDR3 here is CASRRTLAFGEAFF. CDR3 coding DNA: TGTGCCAGCAGACGGACACTAGCCTTCGGTGAAGCTTTCTTT.